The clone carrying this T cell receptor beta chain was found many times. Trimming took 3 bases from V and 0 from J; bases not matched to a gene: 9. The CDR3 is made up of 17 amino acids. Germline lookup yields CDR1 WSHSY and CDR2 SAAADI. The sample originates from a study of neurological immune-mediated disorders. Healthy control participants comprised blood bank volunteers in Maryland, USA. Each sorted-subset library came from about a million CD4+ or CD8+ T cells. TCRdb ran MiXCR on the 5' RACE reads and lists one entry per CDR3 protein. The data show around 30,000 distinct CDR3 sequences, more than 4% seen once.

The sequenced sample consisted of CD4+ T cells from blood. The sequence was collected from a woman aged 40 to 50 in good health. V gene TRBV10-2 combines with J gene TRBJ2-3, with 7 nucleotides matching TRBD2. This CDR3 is CASSDPAGPLSTDTQYF. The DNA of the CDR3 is TGCGCCAGCAGTGACCCAGCGGGACCCCTTAGCACAGATACGCAGTATTTT.